A selection of T cell receptor beta chains follows, all from one sample in a study of T cells in Graves' hyperthyroidism and ophthalmopathy. One entry per CDR3 protein results from TCRdb running MiXCR on the multiplex PCR reads. Of hundreds of thousands of distinct CDR3 sequences listed, 20% to 25% are singletons. The sequenced sample was blood. The receptors originated from a man aged 35 to 55 with Graves' hyperthyroidism that later progressed to Graves' ophthalmopathy. Both conserved end residues are part of each CDR3. A D gene is named only where the DNA matches it firmly. Clone size is shown for a subset of rows, as once, few, many or a class of expanded clone.

size: many
J: TRBJ1-5
D: TRBD1
V: TRBV6-1
CDR3: CASGGQGNQPQHF
DNA: TGTGCCAGCGGGGGACAGGGGAATCAGCCCCAGCATTTT

size: many
J: TRBJ1-2
D: NA
V: TRBV3-1
CDR3: CASSHGQSLGGYTF
DNA: TGTGCCAGCAGCCATGGACAGAGTCTAGGCGGCTACACCTTC

size: many
J: TRBJ2-5
D: NA
V: TRBV7-9
CDR3: CASSQSAETQYF
DNA: TGTGCCAGCAGCCAAAGTGCGGAGACCCAGTACTTC

size: many
J: TRBJ2-3
D: NA
V: TRBV30
CDR3: CAWKYGGDTQYF
DNA: TGTGCCTGGAAGTACGGGGGAGATACGCAGTATTTT

size: many
J: TRBJ2-2
D: NA
V: TRBV6-4
CDR3: CASRTLRDRGYTGELFF
DNA: TGTGCCAGCAGGACCCTAAGGGATAGGGGCTACACCGGGGAGCTGTTTTTT

size: NA
J: TRBJ2-7
D: TRBD1
V: TRBV20-1
CDR3: CSAVGQGYYEQYF
DNA: TGCAGTGCTGTCGGACAGGGATACTACGAGCAGTACTTC

size: many
J: TRBJ2-4
D: NA
V: TRBV20-1
CDR3: CSATFGKGGIQYF
DNA: TGCAGTGCTACGTTCGGGAAGGGGGGCATTCAGTACTTC

size: NA
J: TRBJ1-5
D: NA
V: TRBV7-2
CDR3: CASRAPGASPQHF
DNA: TGTGCCAGCCGGGCCCCTGGGGCGTCGCCCCAGCATTTT

size: many
J: TRBJ1-1
D: NA
V: TRBV6-5
CDR3: CASSRGVLHTEAFF
DNA: TGTGCCAGCTCACGAGGGGTTTTGCACACTGAAGCTTTCTTT

size: many
J: TRBJ2-7
D: TRBD1
V: TRBV24-1
CDR3: CATSETGTGGLDEQYF
DNA: TGTGCCACCAGTGAAACCGGGACAGGGGGACTTGACGAGCAGTACTTC

size: many
J: TRBJ2-5
D: TRBD2
V: TRBV4-1
CDR3: CASSQVLAGLQETQYF
DNA: TGCGCCAGCAGCCAAGTACTAGCGGGATTACAAGAGACCCAGTACTTC

size: few
J: TRBJ2-7
D: NA
V: TRBV28
CDR3: CASSSPGAYEQYF
DNA: TGTGCCAGCAGTTCCCCAGGGGCCTACGAGCAGTACTTC

size: NA
J: TRBJ2-2
D: NA
V: TRBV6-1
CDR3: CASRRANTGELFF
DNA: TGTGCCAGCCGAAGGGCGAACACCGGGGAGCTGTTTTTT

size: few
J: TRBJ1-2
D: NA
V: TRBV11-1
CDR3: CASSRGGNYGYTF
DNA: TGTGCCAGCAGCCGTGGCGGGAACTATGGCTACACCTTC

size: few
J: TRBJ2-7
D: TRBD2
V: TRBV12-3/TRBV12-4
CDR3: CASSARLAGEGEQYF
DNA: TGTGCCAGCAGTGCCCGCCTAGCGGGAGAGGGCGAGCAGTACTTC

size: NA
J: TRBJ1-5
D: TRBD1
V: TRBV7-2
CDR3: CASSSAGGAGQPQHF
DNA: TGTGCCAGCAGCTCCGCAGGGGGCGCCGGTCAGCCCCAGCATTTT

size: NA
J: TRBJ2-7
D: NA
V: TRBV25-1
CDR3: CASSTGWADEQYF
DNA: TGTGCCAGCAGTACGGGATGGGCGGACGAGCAGTACTTC

size: many
J: TRBJ1-4
D: NA
V: TRBV6-1
CDR3: CASRKATNEKLFF
DNA: TGTGCCAGCAGGAAAGCAACTAATGAAAAACTGTTTTTT

size: NA
J: TRBJ2-7
D: TRBD1
V: TRBV2
CDR3: CASSARQGVEQYF
DNA: TGTGCCAGCAGTGCAAGACAGGGCGTCGAGCAGTACTTC

size: few
J: TRBJ1-2
D: NA
V: TRBV5-4
CDR3: CASSLRELQGAGYTF
DNA: TGTGCCAGCAGCTTGCGGGAACTACAGGGTGCGGGCTACACCTTC

size: NA
J: TRBJ2-5
D: NA
V: TRBV20-1
CDR3: CSAGQGGGETQYF
DNA: TGCAGTGCTGGACAGGGCGGGGGGGAGACCCAGTACTTC

size: NA
J: TRBJ2-7
D: NA
V: TRBV20-1
CDR3: CSAIPVVEGYEQYF
DNA: TGCAGTGCTATTCCGGTAGTAGAGGGCTACGAGCAGTACTTC

size: many
J: TRBJ1-2
D: NA
V: TRBV27
CDR3: CASSFIGNTLRRIYGYTF
DNA: TGTGCCAGCAGCTTTATTGGAAACACCTTAAGGCGGATATATGGCTACACCTTC

size: many
J: TRBJ1-1
D: TRBD1
V: TRBV28
CDR3: CASSAHRGRTEAFF
DNA: TGTGCCAGCAGTGCCCACAGGGGGCGAACTGAAGCTTTCTTT

size: NA
J: TRBJ2-7
D: NA
V: TRBV12-3/TRBV12-4
CDR3: CASSLKGQQYF
DNA: TGTGCCAGCAGTTTGAAGGGACAGCAGTACTTC

size: many
J: TRBJ1-1
D: TRBD1
V: TRBV6-1
CDR3: CASRERTGAGGTEAFF
DNA: TGTGCCAGCAGGGAGCGGACAGGGGCGGGAGGGACTGAAGCTTTCTTT

size: many
J: TRBJ1-6
D: NA
V: TRBV12-3/TRBV12-4
CDR3: CASSSGRYNSPLHF
DNA: TGTGCCAGCAGTTCTGGACGGTATAATTCACCCCTCCACTTT

size: many
J: TRBJ1-5
D: NA
V: TRBV6-1
CDR3: CASTRDAGRPDQPQHF
DNA: TGTGCCAGCACGAGAGATGCGGGGCGCCCGGATCAGCCCCAGCATTTT

size: few
J: TRBJ1-2
D: TRBD1
V: TRBV6-2/TRBV6-3
CDR3: CASRIDRDYGYTF
DNA: TGTGCCAGCAGGATCGACAGGGACTATGGCTACACCTTC

size: many
J: TRBJ1-5
D: TRBD1
V: TRBV28
CDR3: CASSFVGGTGDQPQHF
DNA: TGTGCCAGCAGTTTCGTAGGGGGGACAGGGGATCAGCCCCAGCATTTT

size: many
J: TRBJ2-7
D: NA
V: TRBV12-3/TRBV12-4
CDR3: CASSFGPRAAYEQYF
DNA: TGTGCCAGCAGTTTCGGACCCCGGGCTGCCTACGAGCAGTACTTC

size: many
J: TRBJ1-1
D: NA
V: TRBV29-1
CDR3: CSTQRNTEAFF
DNA: TGCAGCACACAGAGGAACACTGAAGCTTTCTTT